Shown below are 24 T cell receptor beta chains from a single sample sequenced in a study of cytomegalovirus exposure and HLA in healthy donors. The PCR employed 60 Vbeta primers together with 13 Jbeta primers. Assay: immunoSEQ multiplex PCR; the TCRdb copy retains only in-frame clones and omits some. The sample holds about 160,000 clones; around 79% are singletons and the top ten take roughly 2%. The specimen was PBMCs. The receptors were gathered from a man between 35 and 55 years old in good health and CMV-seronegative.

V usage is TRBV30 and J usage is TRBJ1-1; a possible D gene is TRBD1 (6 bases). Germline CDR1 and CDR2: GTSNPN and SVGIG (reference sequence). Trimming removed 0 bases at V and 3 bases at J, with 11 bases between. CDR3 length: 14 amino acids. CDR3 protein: CAWSVGSGDTEAFF. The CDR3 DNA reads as TGTGCCTGGAGTGTGGGGTCAGGGGACACTGAAGCTTTCTTT.

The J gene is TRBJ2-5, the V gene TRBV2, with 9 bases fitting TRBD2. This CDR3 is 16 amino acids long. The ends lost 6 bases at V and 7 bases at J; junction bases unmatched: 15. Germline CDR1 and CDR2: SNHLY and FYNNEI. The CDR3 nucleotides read TGTGCCAGCAGCCCGACTAGCGGAGATAGGGGGGGGACCCAGTACTTC. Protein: CASSPTSGDRGGTQYF.

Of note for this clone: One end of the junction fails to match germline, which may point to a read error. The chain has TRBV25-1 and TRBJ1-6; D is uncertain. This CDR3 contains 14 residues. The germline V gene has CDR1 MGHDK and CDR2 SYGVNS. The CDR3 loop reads CASSELSANSPLYF. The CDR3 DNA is TGTGCCAGCAGTGAACTTTCCGCTAATTCACCCCTCTACTTT.

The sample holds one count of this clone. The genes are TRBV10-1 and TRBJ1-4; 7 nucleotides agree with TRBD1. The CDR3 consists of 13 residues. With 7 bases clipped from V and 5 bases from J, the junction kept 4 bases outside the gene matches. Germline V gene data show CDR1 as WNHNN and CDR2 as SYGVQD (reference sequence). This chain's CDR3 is CASIPGGNEKLFF. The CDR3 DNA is TGCGCCAGCATTCCAGGGGGAAATGAAAAACTGTTTTTT.

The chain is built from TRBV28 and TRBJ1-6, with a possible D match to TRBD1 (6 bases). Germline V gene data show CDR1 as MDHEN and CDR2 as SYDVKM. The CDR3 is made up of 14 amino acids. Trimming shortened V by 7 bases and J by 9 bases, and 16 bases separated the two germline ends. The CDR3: CASTGGAIVSPLHF. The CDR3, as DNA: TGTGCCAGCACGGGGGGGGCTATTGTTTCACCCCTCCACTTT.

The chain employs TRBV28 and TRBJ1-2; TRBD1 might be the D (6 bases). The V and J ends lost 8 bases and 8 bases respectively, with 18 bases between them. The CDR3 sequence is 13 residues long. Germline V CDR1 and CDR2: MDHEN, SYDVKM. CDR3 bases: TGTGCCAGCGGAATACCCCAGGGGTCCGGCTACACCTTC. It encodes CASGIPQGSGYTF.

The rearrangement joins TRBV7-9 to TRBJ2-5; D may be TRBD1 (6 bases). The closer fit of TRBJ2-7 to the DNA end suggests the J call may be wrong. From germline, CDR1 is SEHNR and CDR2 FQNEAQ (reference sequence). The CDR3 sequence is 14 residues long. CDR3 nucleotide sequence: TGTGCCAGCAGCCCCCCAGGGGCTTCCTACGAGCAGTACTTC. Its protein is CASSPPGASYEQYF.

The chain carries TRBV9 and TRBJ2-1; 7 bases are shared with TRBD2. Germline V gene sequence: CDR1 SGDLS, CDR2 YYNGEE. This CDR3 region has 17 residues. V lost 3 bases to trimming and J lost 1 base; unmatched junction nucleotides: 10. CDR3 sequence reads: CASSAEFTSDSYNEQFF. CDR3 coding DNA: TGTGCCAGCAGCGCAGAATTCACTAGCGATTCCTACAATGAGCAGTTCTTC. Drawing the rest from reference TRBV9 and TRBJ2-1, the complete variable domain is DSGVTQTPKHLITATGQRVTLRCSPRSGDLSVYWYQQSLDQGLQFLIQYYNGEERAKGNILERFSAQQFPDLHSELNLSSLELGDSALYFCASSAEFTSDSYNEQFFGPGTRLTVL.

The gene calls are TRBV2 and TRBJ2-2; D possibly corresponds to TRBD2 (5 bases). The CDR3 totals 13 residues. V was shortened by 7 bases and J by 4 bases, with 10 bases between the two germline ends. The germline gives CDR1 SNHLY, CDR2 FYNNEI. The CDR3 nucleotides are TGTGCCAGCATGGGAGCCCTCACCGGGGAGCTGTTTTTT. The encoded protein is CASMGALTGELFF.

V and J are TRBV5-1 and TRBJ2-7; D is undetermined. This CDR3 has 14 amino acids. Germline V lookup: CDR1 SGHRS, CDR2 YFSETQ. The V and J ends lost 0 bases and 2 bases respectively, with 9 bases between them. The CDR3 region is CASSLVEEPYEQYF. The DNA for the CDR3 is TGCGCCAGCAGCTTGGTCGAAGAGCCCTACGAGCAGTACTTC. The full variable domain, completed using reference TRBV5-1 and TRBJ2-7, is KAGVTQTPRYLIKTRGQQVTLSCSPISGHRSVSWYQQTPGQGLQFLFEYFSETQRNKGNFPGRFSGRQFSNSRSEMNVSTLELGDSALYLCASSLVEEPYEQYFGPGTRLTVT.

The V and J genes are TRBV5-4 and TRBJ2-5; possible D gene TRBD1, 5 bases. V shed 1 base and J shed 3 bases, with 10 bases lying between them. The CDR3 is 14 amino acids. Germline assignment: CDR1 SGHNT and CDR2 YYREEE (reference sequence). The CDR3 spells CASSLRGSKETQYF. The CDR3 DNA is TGTGCCAGCAGCTTGAGGGGTAGCAAAGAGACCCAGTACTTC.

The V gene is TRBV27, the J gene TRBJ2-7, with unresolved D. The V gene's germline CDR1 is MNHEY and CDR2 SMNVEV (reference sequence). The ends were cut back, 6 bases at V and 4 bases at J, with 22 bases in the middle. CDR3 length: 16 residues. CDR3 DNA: TGTGCCAGCAGCTTTTACAAGCAGAAGGCGGCATACGAGCAGTACTTC. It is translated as CASSFYKQKAAYEQYF.

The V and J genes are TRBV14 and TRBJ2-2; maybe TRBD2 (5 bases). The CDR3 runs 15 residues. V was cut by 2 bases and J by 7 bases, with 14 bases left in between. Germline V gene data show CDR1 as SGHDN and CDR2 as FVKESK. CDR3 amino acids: CASSQKRAPHGELFF. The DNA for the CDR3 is TGTGCCAGCAGCCAAAAGAGGGCTCCTCACGGGGAGCTGTTTTTT. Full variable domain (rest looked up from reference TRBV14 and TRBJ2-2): EAGVTQFPSHSVIEKGQTVTLRCDPISGHDNLYWYRRVMGKEIKFLLHFVKESKQDESGMPNNRFLAERTGGTYSTLKVQPAELEDSGVYFCASSQKRAPHGELFFGEGSRLTVL.

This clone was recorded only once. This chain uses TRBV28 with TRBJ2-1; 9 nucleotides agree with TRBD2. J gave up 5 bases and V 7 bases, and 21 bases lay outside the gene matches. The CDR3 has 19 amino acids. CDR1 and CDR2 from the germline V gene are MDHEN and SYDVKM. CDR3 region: CASTDLAGGPSGRNNEQFF. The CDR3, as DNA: TGTGCCAGCACCGATCTTGCCGGGGGGCCCAGCGGGAGGAACAATGAGCAGTTCTTC.

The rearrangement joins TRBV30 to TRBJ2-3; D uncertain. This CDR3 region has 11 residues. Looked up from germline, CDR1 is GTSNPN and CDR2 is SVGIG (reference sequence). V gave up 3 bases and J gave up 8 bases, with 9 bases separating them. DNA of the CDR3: TGTGCCTGGAGCGGTTCGGGTACGCAGTATTTT. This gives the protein CAWSGSGTQYF.

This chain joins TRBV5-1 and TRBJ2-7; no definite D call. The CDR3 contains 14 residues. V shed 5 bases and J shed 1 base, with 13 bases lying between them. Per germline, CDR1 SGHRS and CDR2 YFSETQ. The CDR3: CASRPEALSYEQYF. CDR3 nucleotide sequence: TGCGCCAGCAGACCTGAGGCCCTTTCCTACGAGCAGTACTTC.

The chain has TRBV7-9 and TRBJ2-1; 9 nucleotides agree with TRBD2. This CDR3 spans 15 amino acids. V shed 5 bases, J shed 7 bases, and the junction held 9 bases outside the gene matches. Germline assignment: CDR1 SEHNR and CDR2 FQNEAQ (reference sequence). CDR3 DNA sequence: TGTGCCAGCAGCCCCAGGGGCGGGAGGGGAAATGAGCAGTTCTTC. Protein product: CASSPRGGRGNEQFF.

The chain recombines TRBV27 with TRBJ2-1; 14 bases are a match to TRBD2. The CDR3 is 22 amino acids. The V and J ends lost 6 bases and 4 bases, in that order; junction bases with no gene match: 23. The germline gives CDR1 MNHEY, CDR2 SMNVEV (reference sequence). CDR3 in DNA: TGTGCCAGCAGCGTTTGGGCACAGGGGCGCGGACTAGCGGGAGGAAATTACAATGAGCAGTTCTTC. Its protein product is CASSVWAQGRGLAGGNYNEQFF.

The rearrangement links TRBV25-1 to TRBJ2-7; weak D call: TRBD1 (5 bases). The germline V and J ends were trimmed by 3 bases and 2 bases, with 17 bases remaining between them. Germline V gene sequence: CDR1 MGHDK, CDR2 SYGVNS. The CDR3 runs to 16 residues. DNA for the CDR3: TGTGCCAGCAGTGACTTTAAGGGGATCACAACCTACGAGCAGTACTTC. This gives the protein CASSDFKGITTYEQYF.

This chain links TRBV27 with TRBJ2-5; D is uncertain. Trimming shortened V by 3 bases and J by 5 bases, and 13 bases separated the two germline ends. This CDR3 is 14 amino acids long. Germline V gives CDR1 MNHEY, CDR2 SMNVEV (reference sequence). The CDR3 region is CASSFIHAGETQYF. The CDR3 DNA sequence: TGTGCCAGCAGTTTCATCCATGCCGGGGAGACCCAGTACTTC.

CDR3: CASTLTVTSGRIYNEQFF. The CDR3 DNA reads as TGCGCCAGCACCCTCACCGTGACTAGCGGGAGAATCTACAATGAGCAGTTCTTC. This chain connects TRBV5-1 to TRBJ2-1, with 12 bases that match TRBD2. The junction had 13 bases not matched to a gene; V was cut back by 6 bases and J by 3 bases. CDR1 is SGHRS, CDR2 YFSETQ, per germline. The CDR3 has 18 amino acids.

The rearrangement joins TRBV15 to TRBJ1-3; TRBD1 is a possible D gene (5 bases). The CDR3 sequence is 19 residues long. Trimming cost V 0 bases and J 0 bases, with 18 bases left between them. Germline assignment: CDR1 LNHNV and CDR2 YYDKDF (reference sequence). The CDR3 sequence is CATSRDFLQGGGSGNTIYF. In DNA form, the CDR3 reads TGTGCCACCAGCAGAGATTTTCTTCAGGGAGGAGGCTCTGGAAACACCATATATTTT.

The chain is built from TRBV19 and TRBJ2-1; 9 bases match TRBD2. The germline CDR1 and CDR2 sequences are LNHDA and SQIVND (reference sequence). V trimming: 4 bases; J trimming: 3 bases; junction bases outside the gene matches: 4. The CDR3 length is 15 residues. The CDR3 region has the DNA TGTGCCAGTAGTACCACTAGCGGGTACTACAATGAGCAGTTCTTC. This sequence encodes CASSTTSGYYNEQFF.

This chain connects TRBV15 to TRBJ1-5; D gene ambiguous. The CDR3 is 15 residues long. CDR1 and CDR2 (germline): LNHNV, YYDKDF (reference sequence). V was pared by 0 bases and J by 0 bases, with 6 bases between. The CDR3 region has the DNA TGTGCCACCAGCAGAGAGTTCGGTAGCAATCAGCCCCAGCATTTT. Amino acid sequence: CATSREFGSNQPQHF.